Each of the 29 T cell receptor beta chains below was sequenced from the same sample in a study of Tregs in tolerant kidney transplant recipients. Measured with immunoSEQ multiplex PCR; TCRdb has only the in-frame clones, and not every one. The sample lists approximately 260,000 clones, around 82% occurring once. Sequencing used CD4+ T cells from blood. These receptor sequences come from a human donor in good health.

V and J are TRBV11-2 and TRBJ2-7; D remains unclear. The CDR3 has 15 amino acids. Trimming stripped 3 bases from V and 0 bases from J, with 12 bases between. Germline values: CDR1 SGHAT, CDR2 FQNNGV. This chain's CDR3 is CASSLISVLSYEQYF. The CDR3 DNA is TGTGCCAGCAGCTTGATCTCCGTACTCTCCTACGAGCAGTACTTC. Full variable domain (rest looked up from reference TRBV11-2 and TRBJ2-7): EAGVAQSPRYKIIEKRQSVAFWCNPISGHATLYWYQQILGQGPKLLIQFQNNGVVDDSQLPKDRFSAERLKGVDSTLKIQPAKLEDSAVYLCASSLISVLSYEQYFGPGTRLTVT.

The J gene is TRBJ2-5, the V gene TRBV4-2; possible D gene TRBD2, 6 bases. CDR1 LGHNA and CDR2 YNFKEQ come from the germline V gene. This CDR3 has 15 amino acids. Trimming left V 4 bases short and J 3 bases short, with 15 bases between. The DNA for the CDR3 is TGTGCCAGCAGCCCTCTGGGGGGAATGGAAGAGACCCAGTACTTC. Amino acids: CASSPLGGMEETQYF.

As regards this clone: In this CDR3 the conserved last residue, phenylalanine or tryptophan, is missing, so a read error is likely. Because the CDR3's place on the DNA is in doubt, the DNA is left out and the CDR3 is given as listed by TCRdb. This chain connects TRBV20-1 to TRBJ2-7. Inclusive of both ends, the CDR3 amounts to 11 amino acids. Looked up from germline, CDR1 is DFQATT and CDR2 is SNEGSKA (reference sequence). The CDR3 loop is CSARGLGDPVA.

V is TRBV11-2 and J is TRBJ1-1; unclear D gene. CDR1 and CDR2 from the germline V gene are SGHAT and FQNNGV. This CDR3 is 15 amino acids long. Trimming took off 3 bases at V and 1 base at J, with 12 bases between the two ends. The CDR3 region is CASSFSLAGNTEAFF. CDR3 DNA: TGTGCCAGCAGCTTTTCCTTGGCAGGGAACACTGAAGCTTTCTTT.

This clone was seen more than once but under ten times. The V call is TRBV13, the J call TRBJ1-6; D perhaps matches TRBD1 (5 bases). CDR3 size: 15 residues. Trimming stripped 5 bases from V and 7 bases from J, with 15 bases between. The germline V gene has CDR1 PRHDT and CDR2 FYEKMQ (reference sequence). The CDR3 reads CASSPGDGSNSPLHF. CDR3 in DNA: TGTGCCAGCAGCCCCGGGGACGGTAGCAATTCACCCCTCCACTTT. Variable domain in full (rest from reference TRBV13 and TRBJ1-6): AAGVIQSPRHLIKEKRETATLKCYPIPRHDTVYWYQQGPGQDPQFLISFYEKMQSDKGSIPDRFSAQQFSDYHSELNMSSLELGDSALYFCASSPGDGSNSPLHFGNGTRLTVT.

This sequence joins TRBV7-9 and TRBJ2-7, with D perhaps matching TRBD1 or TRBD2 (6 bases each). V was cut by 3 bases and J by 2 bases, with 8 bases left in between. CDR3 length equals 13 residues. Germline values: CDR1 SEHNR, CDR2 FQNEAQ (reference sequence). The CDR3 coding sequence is TGTGCCAGCAGCTTTAGGGGGGCCTACGAGCAGTACTTC. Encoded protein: CASSFRGAYEQYF.

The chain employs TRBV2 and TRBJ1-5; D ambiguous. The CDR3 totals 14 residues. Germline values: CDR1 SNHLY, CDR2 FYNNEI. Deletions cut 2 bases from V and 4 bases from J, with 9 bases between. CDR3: CASSERTENQPQHF. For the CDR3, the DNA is TGTGCCAGCAGTGAAAGGACGGAAAATCAGCCCCAGCATTTT. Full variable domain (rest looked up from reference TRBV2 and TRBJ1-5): EPEVTQTPSHQVTQMGQEVILRCVPISNHLYFYWYRQILGQKVEFLVSFYNNEISEKSEIFDDQFSVERPDGSNFTLKIRSTKLEDSAMYFCASSERTENQPQHFGDGTRLSIL.

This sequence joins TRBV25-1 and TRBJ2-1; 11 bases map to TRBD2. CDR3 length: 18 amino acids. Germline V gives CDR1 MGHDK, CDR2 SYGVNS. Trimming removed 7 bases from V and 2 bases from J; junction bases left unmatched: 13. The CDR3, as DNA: TGTGCCAGCAAAGGTGCCGGGACTAGCGGAACACCCTACAATGAGCAGTTCTTC. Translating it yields CASKGAGTSGTPYNEQFF.

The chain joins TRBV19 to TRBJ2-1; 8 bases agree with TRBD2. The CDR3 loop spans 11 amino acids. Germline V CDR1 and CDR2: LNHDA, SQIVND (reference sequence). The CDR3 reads CASGDYNEQFF. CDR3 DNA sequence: TGTGCTAGCGGGGATTACAATGAGCAGTTCTTC.

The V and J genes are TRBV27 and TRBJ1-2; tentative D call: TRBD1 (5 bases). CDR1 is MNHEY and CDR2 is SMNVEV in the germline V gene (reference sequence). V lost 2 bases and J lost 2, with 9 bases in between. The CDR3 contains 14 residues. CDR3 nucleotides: TGTGCCAGCAGTTTAACAGGTCGAAACTATGGCTACACCTTC. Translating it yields CASSLTGRNYGYTF.

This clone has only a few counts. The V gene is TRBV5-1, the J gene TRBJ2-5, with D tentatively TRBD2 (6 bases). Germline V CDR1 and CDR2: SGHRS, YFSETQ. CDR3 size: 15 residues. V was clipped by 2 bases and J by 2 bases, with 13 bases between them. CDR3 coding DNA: TGCGCCAGCAGCTTCCTACTGGGGGGACAAGAGACCCAGTACTTC. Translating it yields CASSFLLGGQETQYF. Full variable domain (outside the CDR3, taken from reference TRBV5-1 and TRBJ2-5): KAGVTQTPRYLIKTRGQQVTLSCSPISGHRSVSWYQQTPGQGLQFLFEYFSETQRNKGNFPGRFSGRQFSNSRSEMNVSTLELGDSALYLCASSFLLGGQETQYFGPGTRLLVL.

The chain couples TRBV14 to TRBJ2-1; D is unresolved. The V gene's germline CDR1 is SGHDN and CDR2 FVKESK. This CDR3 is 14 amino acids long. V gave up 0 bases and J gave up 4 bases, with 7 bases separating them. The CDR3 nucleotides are TGTGCCAGCAGCCAAGATACGTGGTACAATGAGCAGTTCTTC. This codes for CASSQDTWYNEQFF.

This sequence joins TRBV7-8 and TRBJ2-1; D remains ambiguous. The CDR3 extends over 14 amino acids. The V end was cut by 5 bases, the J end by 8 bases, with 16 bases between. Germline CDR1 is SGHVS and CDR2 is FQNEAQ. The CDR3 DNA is TGTGCCAGCAGCCCAAGACTCGAGCGTGATGAGCAGTTCTTC. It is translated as CASSPRLERDEQFF.

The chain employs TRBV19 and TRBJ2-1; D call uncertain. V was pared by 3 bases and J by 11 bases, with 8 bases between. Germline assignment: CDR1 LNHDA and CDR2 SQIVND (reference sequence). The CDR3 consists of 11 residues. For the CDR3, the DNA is TGTGCCAGTAGTATTCCCCCCAAGCAGTTCTTC. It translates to CASSIPPKQFF.

CDR3 sequence reads: CASSLGWDSVPAKYF. The CDR3 region has the DNA TGTGCCAGCAGCCTAGGGTGGGACTCAGTTCCCGCGAAGTACTTC. The chain is built from TRBV11-2 and TRBJ2-7, with TRBD2 as a possible D gene (6 bases). There are 15 residues in the CDR3. Looked up from germline, CDR1 is SGHAT and CDR2 is FQNNGV. V was clipped by 5 bases and J by 11 bases, with 25 bases between them.

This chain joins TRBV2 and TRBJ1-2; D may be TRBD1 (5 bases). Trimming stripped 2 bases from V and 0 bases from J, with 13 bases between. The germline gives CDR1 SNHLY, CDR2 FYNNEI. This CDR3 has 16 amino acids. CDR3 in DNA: TGTGCCAGCAGTGAACAGGGCGGTCTACCTAACTATGGCTACACCTTC. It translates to CASSEQGGLPNYGYTF.

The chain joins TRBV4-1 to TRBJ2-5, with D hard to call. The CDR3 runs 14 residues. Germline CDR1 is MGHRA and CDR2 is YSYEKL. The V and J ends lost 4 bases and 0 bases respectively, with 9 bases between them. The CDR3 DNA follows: TGCGCCAGCAGCCCGGACCCGAACCAAGAGACCCAGTACTTC. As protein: CASSPDPNQETQYF.

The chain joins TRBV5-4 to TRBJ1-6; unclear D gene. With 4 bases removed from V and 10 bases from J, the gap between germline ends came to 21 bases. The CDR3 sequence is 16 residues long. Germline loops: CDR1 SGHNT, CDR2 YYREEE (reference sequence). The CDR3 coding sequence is TGTGCCAGCAGCGTCATTGCAACGGGTCTCGCCTCACCCCTCCACTTT. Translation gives CASSVIATGLASPLHF.

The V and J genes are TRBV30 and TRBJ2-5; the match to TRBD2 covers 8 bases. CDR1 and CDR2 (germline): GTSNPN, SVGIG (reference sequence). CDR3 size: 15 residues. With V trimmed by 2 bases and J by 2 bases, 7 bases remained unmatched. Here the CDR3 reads CAWSRAGVVQETQYF. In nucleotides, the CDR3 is TGTGCCTGGAGTAGAGCGGGGGTCGTACAAGAGACCCAGTACTTC.

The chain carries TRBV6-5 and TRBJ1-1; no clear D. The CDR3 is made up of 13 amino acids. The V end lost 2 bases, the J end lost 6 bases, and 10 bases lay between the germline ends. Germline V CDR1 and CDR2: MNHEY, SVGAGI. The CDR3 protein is CASSYESPAEAFF. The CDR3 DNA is TGTGCCAGCAGTTACGAATCCCCAGCTGAAGCTTTCTTT.

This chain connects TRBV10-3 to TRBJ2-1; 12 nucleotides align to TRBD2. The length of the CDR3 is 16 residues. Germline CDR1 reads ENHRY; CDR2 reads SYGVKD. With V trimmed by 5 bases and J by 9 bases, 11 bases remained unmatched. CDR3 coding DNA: TGTGCCATCAGTCAGCAGACTAGCGGGAGTGGTAGTGAGCAGTTCTTC. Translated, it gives CAISQQTSGSGSEQFF.

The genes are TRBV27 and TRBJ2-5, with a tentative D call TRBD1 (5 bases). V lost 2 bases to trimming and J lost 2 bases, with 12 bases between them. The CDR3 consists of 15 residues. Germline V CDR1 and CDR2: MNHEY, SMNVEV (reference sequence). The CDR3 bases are TGTGCCAGCAGTTTAGACAGTTATTTTCAAGAGACCCAGTACTTC. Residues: CASSLDSYFQETQYF.

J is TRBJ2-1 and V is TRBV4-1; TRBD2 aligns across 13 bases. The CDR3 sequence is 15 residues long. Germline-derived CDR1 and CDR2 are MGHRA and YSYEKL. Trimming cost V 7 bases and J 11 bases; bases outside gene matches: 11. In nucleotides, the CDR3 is TGCGCCAGCACCTCTAGGCAACTAGCGGGGGGGCAGCAGTTCTTC. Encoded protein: CASTSRQLAGGQQFF.

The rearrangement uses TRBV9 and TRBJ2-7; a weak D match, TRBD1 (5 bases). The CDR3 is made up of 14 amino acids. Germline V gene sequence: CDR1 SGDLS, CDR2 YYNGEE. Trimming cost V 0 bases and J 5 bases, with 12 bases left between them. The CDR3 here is CASSVDQGTDEQYF. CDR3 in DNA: TGTGCCAGCAGCGTAGATCAGGGTACCGACGAGCAGTACTTC.

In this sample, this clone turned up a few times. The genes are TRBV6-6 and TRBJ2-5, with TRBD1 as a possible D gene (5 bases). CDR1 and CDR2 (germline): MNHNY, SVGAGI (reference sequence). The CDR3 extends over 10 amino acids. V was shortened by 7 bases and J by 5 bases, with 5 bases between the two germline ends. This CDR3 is CASKGETQYF. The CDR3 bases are TGTGCCAGCAAGGGGGAGACCCAGTACTTC.

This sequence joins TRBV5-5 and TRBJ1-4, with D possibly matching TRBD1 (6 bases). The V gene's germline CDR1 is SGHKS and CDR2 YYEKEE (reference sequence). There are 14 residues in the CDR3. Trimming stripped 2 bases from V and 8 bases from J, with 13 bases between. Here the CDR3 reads CASSFSRTEEKLFF. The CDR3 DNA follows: TGTGCCAGCAGCTTCTCGAGGACAGAGGAAAAACTGTTTTTT.

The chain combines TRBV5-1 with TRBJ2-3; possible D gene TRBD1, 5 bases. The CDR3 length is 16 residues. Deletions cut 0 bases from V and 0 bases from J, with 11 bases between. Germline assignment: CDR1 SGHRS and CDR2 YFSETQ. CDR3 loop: CASSLDARVSTDTQYF. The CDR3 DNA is TGCGCCAGCAGCTTGGATGCCAGGGTGAGCACAGATACGCAGTATTTT.

CDR3 bases: TGTGCCACCACCCAACCTTGGCGCAAGAATGGCAATGAGCAGTTCTTC. As protein: CATTQPWRKNGNEQFF. The chain couples TRBV15 to TRBJ2-1; the D is unclear. V was cut by 7 bases and J by 6 bases, with 22 bases left in between. The CDR3 runs 16 residues. Germline V lookup: CDR1 LNHNV, CDR2 YYDKDF (reference sequence). The full variable domain, with the rest looked up from reference TRBV15 and TRBJ2-1, is DAMVIQNPRYQVTQFGKPVTLSCSQTLNHNVMYWYQQKSSQAPKLLFHYYDKDFNNEADTPDNFQSRRPNTSFCFLDIRSPGLGDTAMYLCATTQPWRKNGNEQFFGPGTRLTVL.

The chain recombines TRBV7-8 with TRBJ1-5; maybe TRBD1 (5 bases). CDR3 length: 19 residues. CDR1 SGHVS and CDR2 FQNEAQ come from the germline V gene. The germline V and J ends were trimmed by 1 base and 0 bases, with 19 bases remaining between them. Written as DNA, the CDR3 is TGTGCCAGCAGCTTAGGACAGTCCCTGCCGGGCTATAGCAATCAGCCCCAGCATTTT. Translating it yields CASSLGQSLPGYSNQPQHF.